Presented here are 3 T cell receptor beta chains from one specimen sequenced in a study of cytomegalovirus exposure and HLA in healthy donors. Profiled with immunoSEQ multiplex PCR; TCRdb holds only in-frame clones, not every one. The sample yields roughly 60,000 clones, about 94% seen once. The specimen sequenced was PBMCs. These receptors were collected from a man between 18 and 29 years old in good health and CMV-seronegative.

The chain joins TRBV27 to TRBJ2-1; 10 bases are shared with TRBD2. Germline CDR1 and CDR2: MNHEY and SMNVEV (reference sequence). The length of the CDR3 is 20 residues. The V and J ends lost 3 bases and 2 bases, in that order; junction bases with no gene match: 16. The CDR3 sequence is CASSFLSSGRATPTYNEQFF. Here the CDR3 DNA reads TGTGCCAGCAGTTTCTTATCCAGCGGGAGGGCTACACCTACCTACAATGAGCAGTTCTTC.

V is TRBV6-6 and J is TRBJ1-3; D possibly corresponds to TRBD1 (5 bases). Germline V CDR1 and CDR2: MNHNY, SVGAGI (reference sequence). Trimming cost V 4 bases and J 0 bases, with 10 bases left between them. The CDR3 covers 15 residues. This CDR3 reads CASSFTGSSGNTIYF. CDR3 nucleotide sequence: TGTGCCAGCAGTTTTACAGGAAGCTCTGGAAACACCATATATTTT.

This clone was observed a handful of times. The sample holds other DNA sequences that translate to the same CDR3. The rearrangement joins TRBV27 to TRBJ1-5; tentative D call: TRBD1 (6 bases). Trimming stripped 4 bases from V and 7 bases from J, with 11 bases between. CDR3 length: 13 residues. Germline values: CDR1 MNHEY, CDR2 SMNVEV (reference sequence). CDR3 bases: TGTGCCAGCAGTTCACAGGGTCGGCAGCCCCAGCATTTT. Encoded protein: CASSSQGRQPQHF.